This TCR beta chain was identified during a study of blood T cells in healthy people across ages. Study-wide context: T cells yielded about one barcoded beta molecule per two cells through template switching.

For the second PCR, which ran for about 6 to 12 cycles, a sample-barcoded 5' primer and a J-beta primer mix were used. Each CDR3 protein gets one entry after TCRdb re-called the 5' RACE reads with MiXCR. Of some 1 million distinct CDR3 sequences detected, more than 40% appear once; the ten largest clones hold 18%. CDR3 length: 12 amino acids. The germline V gene encodes CDR1 SGHDN and CDR2 FVKESK. This clonotype turned up a few times. Sequenced sample: blood. This sequence originates from a woman in her sixties or seventies in good health. This rearrangement joins TRBV14 to TRBJ2-7; the D is unclear. The DNA end is a closer match to TRBJ2-5, so the J assignment may be wrong. CDR3 sequence reads: CASSQTRETQYF. CDR3 bases: TGTGCCAGCAGCCAAACTCGAGAGACCCAGTACTTC.